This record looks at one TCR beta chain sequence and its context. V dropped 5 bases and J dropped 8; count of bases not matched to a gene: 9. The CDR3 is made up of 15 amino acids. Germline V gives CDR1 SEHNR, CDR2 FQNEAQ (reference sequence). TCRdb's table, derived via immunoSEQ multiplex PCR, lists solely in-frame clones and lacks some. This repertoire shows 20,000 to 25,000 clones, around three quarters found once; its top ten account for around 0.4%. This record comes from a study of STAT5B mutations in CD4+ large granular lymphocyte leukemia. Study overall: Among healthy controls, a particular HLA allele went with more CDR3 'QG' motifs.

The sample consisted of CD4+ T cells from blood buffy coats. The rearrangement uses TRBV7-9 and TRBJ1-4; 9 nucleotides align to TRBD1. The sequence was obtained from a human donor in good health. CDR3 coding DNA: TGTGCCAGCAGCAGGGGACAGGGTTTGACCGAAAAACTGTTTTTT. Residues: CASSRGQGLTEKLFF.